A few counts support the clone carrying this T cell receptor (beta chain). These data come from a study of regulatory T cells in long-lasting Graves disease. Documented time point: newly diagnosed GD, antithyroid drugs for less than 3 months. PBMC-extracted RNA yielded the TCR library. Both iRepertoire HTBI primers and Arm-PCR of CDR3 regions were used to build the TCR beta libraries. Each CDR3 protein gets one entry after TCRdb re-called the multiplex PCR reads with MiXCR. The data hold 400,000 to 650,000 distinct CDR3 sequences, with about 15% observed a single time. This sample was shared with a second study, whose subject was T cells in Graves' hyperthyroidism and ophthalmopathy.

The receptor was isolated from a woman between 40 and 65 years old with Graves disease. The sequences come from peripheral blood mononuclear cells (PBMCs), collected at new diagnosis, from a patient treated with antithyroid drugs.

In DNA form, the CDR3 reads TGCGCCAGCAGCCAAGAACAAGGGCCGAACACCGGGGAGCTGTTTTTT. The encoded protein is CASSQEQGPNTGELFF. This chain joins TRBV4-1 and TRBJ2-2; D not resolved. Trimming shortened V by 0 bases and J by 0 bases, and 8 bases separated the two germline ends. This CDR3 region has 16 residues. Germline CDR1 and CDR2: MGHRA and YSYEKL.